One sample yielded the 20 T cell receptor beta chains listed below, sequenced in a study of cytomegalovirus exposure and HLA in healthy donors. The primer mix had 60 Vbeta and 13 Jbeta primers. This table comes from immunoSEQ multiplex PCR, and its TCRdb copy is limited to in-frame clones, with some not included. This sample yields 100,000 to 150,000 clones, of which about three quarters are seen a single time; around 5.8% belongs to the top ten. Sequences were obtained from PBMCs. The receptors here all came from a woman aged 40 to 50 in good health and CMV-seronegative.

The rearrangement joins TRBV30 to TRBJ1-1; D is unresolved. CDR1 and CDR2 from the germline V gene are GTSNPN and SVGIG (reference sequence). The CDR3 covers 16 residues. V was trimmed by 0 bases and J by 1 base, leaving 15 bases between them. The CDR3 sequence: CAWSVLPRKRNTEAFF. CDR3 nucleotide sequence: TGTGCCTGGAGTGTACTCCCGCGGAAGCGGAACACTGAAGCTTTCTTT. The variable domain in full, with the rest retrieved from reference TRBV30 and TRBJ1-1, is SQTIHQWPATLVQPVGSPLSLECTVEGTSNPNLYWYRQAAGRGLQLLFYSVGIGQISSEVPQNLSASRPQDRQFILSSKKLLLSDSGFYLCAWSVLPRKRNTEAFFGQGTRLTVV.

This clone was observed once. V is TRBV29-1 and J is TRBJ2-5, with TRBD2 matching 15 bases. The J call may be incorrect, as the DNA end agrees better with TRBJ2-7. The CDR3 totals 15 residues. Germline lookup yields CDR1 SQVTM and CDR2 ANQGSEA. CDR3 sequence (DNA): TGCAGCGTGGGGACCGGGACTAGCGGGAGGTACGAGCAGTACTTC. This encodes CSVGTGTSGRYEQYF.

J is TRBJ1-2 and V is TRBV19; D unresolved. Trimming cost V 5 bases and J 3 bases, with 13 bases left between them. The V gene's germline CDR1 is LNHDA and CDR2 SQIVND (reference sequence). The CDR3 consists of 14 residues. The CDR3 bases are TGTGCCAGTAGTCTGTCCTTACGGGACTATGGCTACACCTTC. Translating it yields CASSLSLRDYGYTF.

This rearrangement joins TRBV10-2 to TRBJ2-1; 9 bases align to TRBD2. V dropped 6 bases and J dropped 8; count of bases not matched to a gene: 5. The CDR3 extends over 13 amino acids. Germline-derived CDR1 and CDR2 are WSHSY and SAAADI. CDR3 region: CASRASGTDEQFF. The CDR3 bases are TGCGCCAGCAGGGCTAGCGGGACCGATGAGCAGTTCTTC.

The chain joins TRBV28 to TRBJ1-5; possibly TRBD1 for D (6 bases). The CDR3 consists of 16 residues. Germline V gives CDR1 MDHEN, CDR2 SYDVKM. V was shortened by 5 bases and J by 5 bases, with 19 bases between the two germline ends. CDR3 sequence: CASSLPYQGLDQPQHF. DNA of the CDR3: TGTGCCAGCAGTCTCCCGTATCAGGGGTTGGATCAGCCCCAGCATTTT.

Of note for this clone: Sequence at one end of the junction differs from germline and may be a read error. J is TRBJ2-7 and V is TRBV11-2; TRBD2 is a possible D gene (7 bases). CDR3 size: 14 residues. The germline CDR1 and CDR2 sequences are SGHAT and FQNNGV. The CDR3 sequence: CAGRSGGENYEQYF. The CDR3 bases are TGTGCCGGCAGGTCGGGGGGCGAGAACTACGAGCAGTACTTC.

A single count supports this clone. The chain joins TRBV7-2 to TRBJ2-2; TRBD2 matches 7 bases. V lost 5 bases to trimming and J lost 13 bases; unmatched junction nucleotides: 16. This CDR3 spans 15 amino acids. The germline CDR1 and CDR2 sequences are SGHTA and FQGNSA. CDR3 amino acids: CASSPRQTSQLWLFF. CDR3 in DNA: TGTGCCAGCAGCCCCCGCCAGACTAGCCAGCTTTGGCTGTTTTTT.

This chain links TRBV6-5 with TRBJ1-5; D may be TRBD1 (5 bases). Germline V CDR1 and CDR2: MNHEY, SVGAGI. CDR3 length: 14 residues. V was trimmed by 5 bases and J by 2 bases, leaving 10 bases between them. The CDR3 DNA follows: TGTGCCAGCAGTACCCAGGGCGGCAATCAGCCCCAGCATTTT. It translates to CASSTQGGNQPQHF.

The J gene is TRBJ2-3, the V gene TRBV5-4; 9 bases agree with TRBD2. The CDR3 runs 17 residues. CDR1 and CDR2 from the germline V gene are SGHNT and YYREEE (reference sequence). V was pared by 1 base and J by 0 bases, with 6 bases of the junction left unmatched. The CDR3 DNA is TGTGCCAGCAGCTTGCGGGCTAGCGGGACTAGCACAGATACGCAGTATTTT. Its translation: CASSLRASGTSTDTQYF.

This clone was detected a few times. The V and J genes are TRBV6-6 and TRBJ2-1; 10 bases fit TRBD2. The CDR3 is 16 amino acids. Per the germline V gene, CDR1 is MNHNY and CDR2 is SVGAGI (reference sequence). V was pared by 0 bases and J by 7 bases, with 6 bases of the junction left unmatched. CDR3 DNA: TGTGCCAGCAGTTACTCTTTGGGACTAGCGTCGAATGAGCAGTTCTTC. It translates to CASSYSLGLASNEQFF.

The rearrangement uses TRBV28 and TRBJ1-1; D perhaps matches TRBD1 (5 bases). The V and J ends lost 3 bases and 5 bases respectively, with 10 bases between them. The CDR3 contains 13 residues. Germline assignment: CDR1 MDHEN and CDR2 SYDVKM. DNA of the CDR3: TGTGCCAGCAGTTTGCAGGGAGGGACTGAAGCTTTCTTT. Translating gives CASSLQGGTEAFF.

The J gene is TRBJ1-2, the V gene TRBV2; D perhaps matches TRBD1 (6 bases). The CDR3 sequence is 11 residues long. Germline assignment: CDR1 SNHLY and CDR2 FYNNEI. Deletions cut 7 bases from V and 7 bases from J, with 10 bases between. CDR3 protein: CASTEGGGYTF. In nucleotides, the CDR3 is TGTGCCAGCACCGAAGGGGGTGGCTACACCTTC.

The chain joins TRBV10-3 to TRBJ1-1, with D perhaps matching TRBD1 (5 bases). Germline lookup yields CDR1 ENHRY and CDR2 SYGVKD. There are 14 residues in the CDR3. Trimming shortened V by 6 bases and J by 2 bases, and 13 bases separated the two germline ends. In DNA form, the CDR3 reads TGTGCCATCAGGAAGACAGAAGTTAACACTGAAGCTTTCTTT. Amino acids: CAIRKTEVNTEAFF.

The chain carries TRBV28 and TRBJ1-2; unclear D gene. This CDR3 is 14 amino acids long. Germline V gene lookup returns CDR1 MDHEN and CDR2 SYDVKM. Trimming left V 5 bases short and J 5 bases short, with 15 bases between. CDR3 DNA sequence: TGTGCCAGCAGTCTCCCCCGGGAGGAGTATGGCTACACCTTC. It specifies CASSLPREEYGYTF.

The CDR3 sequence: CASSLYPQGDYGYTF. CDR3 in DNA: TGTGCCAGCAGTTTATACCCACAGGGTGACTATGGCTACACCTTC. The V and J genes are TRBV27 and TRBJ1-2; a possible D gene is TRBD1 (6 bases). The length of the CDR3 is 15 residues. Germline-derived CDR1 and CDR2 are MNHEY and SMNVEV (reference sequence). Between the trimmed V and J ends, which lost 1 base and 3 bases, there was a span of 12 bases.

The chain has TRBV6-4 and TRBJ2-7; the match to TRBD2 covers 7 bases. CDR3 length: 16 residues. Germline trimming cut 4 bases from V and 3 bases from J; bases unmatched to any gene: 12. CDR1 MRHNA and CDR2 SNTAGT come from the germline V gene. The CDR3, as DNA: TGTGCCAGCAGTGTTGGGGCGGGAGCTCCGCTCTACGAGCAGTACTTC. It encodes CASSVGAGAPLYEQYF.

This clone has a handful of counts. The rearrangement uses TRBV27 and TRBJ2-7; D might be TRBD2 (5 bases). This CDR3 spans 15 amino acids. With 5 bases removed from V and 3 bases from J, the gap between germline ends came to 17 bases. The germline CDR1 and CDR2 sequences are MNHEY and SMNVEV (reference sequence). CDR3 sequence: CASSPTTSSRYEQYF. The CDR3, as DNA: TGTGCCAGCAGTCCCACCACTAGTTCCCGCTACGAGCAGTACTTC.

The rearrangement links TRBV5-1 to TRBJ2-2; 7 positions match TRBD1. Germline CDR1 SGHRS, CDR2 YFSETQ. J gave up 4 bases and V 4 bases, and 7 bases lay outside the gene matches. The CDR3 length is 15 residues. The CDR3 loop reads CASSPRQGGTGELFF. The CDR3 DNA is TGCGCCAGCAGCCCCAGACAGGGCGGCACCGGGGAGCTGTTTTTT.

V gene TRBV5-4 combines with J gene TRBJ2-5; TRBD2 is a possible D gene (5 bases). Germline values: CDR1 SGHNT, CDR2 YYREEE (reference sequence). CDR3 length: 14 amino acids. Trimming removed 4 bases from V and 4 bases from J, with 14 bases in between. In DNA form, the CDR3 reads TGTGCCAGCAGCACCGGACTGGGCCGAGAGACCCAGTACTTC. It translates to CASSTGLGRETQYF.

The CDR3, as DNA: TGTGCCAGCAGAACGGACAGGAACTACAATGAGCAGTTCTTC. Amino acid sequence: CASRTDRNYNEQFF. This chain links TRBV6-6 with TRBJ2-1; TRBD1 matches 7 bases. The germline gives CDR1 MNHNY, CDR2 SVGAGI (reference sequence). V shed 6 bases, J shed 3 bases, and the junction held 5 bases outside the gene matches. The CDR3 length is 14 residues.